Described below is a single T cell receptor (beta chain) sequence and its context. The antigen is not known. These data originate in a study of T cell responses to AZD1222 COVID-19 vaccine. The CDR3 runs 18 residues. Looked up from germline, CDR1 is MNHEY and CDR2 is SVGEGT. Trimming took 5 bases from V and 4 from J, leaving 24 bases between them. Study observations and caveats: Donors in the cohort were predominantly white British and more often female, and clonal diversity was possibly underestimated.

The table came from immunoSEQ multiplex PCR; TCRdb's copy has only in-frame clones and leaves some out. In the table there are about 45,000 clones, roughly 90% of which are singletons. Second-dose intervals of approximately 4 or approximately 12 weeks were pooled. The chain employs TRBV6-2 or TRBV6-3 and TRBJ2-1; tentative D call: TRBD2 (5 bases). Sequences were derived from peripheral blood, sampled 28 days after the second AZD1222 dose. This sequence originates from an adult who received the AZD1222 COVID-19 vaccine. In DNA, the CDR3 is TGTGCCAGCAGTCCACCAAAGGGCTGGGAGAGGGTGTACAATGAGCAGTTCTTC. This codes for CASSPPKGWERVYNEQFF.